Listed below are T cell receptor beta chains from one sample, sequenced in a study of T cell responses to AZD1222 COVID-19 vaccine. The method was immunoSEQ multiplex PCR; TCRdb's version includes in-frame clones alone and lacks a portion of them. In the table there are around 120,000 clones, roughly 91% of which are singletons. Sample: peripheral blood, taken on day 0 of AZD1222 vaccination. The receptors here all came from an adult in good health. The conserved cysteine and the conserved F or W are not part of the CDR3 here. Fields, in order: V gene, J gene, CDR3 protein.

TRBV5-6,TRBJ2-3,ASSLPGTGVSDTQY
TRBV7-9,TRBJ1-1,ASSLAGKPEAF
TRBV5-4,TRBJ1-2,ASSSDVYGYT
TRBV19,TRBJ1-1,ASSIWEGNTEAF
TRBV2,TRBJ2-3,ASRPLEPSQY
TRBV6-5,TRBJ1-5,ASSYSRYSNQPQH
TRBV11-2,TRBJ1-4,ASRQTGDRATNEKLF
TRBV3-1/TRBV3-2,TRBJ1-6,ASSQPKSPLH
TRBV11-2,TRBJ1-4,ASSSLPQGVPTNEKLF
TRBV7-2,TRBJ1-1,ASSLFLYTEAF
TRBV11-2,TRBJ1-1,ASSPRGGKEYTEAF
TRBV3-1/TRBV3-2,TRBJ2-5,ASSQRGGETQY
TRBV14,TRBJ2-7,ASSQGGAQFNEQY
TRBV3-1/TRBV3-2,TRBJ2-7,ASSRVDKTYEQY
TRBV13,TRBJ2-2,ASSLAPSGDTGELF
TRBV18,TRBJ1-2,ASSPQEYYGYT
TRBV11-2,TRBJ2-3,ASSLVYGFTDTQY
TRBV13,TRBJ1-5,ASSWTQGYQPQH
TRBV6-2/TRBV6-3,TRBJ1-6,ASSYLAGDYSPLH
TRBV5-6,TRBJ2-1,ASSFYAGDRMYNEQF
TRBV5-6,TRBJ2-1,ASSFHSWGDSYNEQF